Each of the 26 T cell receptor beta chains below was sequenced from the same sample in a study of cytomegalovirus exposure and HLA in healthy donors. PCR primers comprised 60 Vbeta and 13 Jbeta primers. Only in-frame clones appear in the TCRdb table, and some are missing; sequencing was by immunoSEQ multiplex PCR. The sample contains roughly 100,000 clones, around 75% of which appear only once. The sample consisted of PBMCs. These TCRs come from a man between 40 and 49 years old in good health and CMV-seronegative.

Note on this clone: Compared with germline, one end of the junction differs, possibly owing to a read error. The rearrangement uses TRBV7-9 and TRBJ2-1; 11 bases line up with TRBD2. Germline V gene data show CDR1 as SEHNR and CDR2 as FQNEAQ (reference sequence). The CDR3 is 16 residues long. The CDR3 loop is CSSSLVSGRAPHEQFF. CDR3 bases: TGTTCCAGCAGCTTAGTTAGCGGGAGGGCCCCCCATGAGCAGTTCTTC.

The chain uses TRBV6-6 and TRBJ2-7; 7 positions match TRBD1. The CDR3 consists of 15 residues. V was pared by 2 bases and J by 0 bases, with 4 bases of the junction left unmatched. The germline CDR1 and CDR2 sequences are MNHNY and SVGAGI (reference sequence). The CDR3 sequence is CASSYLGTVSYEQYF. CDR3 bases: TGTGCCAGCAGTTACCTCGGGACAGTCTCCTACGAGCAGTACTTC.

The chain recombines TRBV10-3 with TRBJ2-7; 7 bases align to TRBD2. The CDR3 length is 16 residues. Trimming took 2 bases from V and 1 from J; bases not matched to a gene: 8. CDR1 is ENHRY and CDR2 is SYGVKD in the germline V gene. CDR3 amino acids: CAISERGEAGSYEQYF. The CDR3 DNA follows: TGTGCCATCAGTGAGAGGGGCGAAGCGGGATCCTACGAGCAGTACTTC.

The rearrangement joins TRBV19 to TRBJ2-1; D call uncertain. CDR1 and CDR2 from the germline V gene are LNHDA and SQIVND (reference sequence). The CDR3 has 12 amino acids. V was pared by 3 bases and J by 4 bases, with 4 bases between. CDR3 sequence: CASSMSYNEQFF. In DNA form, the CDR3 reads TGTGCCAGTAGTATGTCGTACAATGAGCAGTTCTTC.

This clone occurred a few times. This chain links TRBV5-1 with TRBJ2-1; perhaps TRBD2 as D (5 bases). V lost 0 bases, J lost 2 bases, and 9 bases lay in between. Germline lookup yields CDR1 SGHRS and CDR2 YFSETQ. This CDR3 has 15 residues. CDR3 DNA sequence: TGCGCCAGCAGCTTGGCCGGGGAACCCTACAATGAGCAGTTCTTC. It is translated as CASSLAGEPYNEQFF.

This clone came up once. This sample includes further DNA sequences coding for the same CDR3. The genes are TRBV4-2 and TRBJ1-4, with D possibly TRBD1 on 6 matching bases. Per the germline V gene, CDR1 is LGHNA and CDR2 is YNFKEQ. The CDR3 has 15 amino acids. Trimming pared 0 bases from V and 3 bases from J, leaving 8 bases between. CDR3 nucleotides: TGTGCCAGCAGCCAAGACGGGGGGCCTAATGAAAAACTGTTTTTT. Amino acid sequence: CASSQDGGPNEKLFF.

This chain joins TRBV2 and TRBJ2-7; TRBD2 agrees at 8 bases. The CDR3 sequence is 14 residues long. Germline-derived CDR1 and CDR2 are SNHLY and FYNNEI. The ends lost 6 bases at V and 4 bases at J; junction bases unmatched: 8. CDR3 amino acids: CASRSPGLGYEQYF. DNA of the CDR3: TGTGCCAGCAGGTCGCCGGGACTAGGTTACGAGCAGTACTTC.

The J gene is TRBJ2-3, the V gene TRBV6-6; the match to TRBD2 covers 12 bases. J lost 5 bases, V lost 1 base, and 1 base had no gene match. Germline CDR1 MNHNY, CDR2 SVGAGI (reference sequence). The CDR3 is made up of 15 amino acids. CDR3 region: CASSYWTSGEDTQYF. CDR3 nucleotide sequence: TGTGCCAGCAGTTACTGGACTAGCGGGGAAGATACGCAGTATTTT.

The V gene is TRBV19, the J gene TRBJ2-1, with 8 bases lining up with TRBD1. The germline gives CDR1 LNHDA, CDR2 SQIVND (reference sequence). CDR3 size: 13 residues. V trimming: 5 bases; J trimming: 6 bases; junction bases outside the gene matches: 3. The CDR3 is CASSGTGFNEQFF. The CDR3 DNA follows: TGTGCCAGTAGTGGGACAGGCTTCAATGAGCAGTTCTTC.

The CDR3 loop is CASSPTWTGSEGGELFF. CDR3 bases: TGCGCCAGCAGCCCCACCTGGACCGGCAGCGAGGGCGGGGAGCTGTTTTTT. The chain recombines TRBV5-1 with TRBJ2-2; a weak D match, TRBD2 (5 bases). There are 17 residues in the CDR3. Trimming shortened V by 4 bases and J by 7 bases, and 23 bases separated the two germline ends. In germline, CDR1 is SGHRS, CDR2 YFSETQ. Full variable domain (remainder filled in from reference TRBV5-1 and TRBJ2-2): KAGVTQTPRYLIKTRGQQVTLSCSPISGHRSVSWYQQTPGQGLQFLFEYFSETQRNKGNFPGRFSGRQFSNSRSEMNVSTLELGDSALYLCASSPTWTGSEGGELFFGEGSRLTVL.

The chain employs TRBV5-1 and TRBJ1-6; no firm D call. The CDR3 extends over 14 amino acids. V was trimmed by 4 bases and J by 8 bases, leaving 13 bases between them. Germline CDR1 is SGHRS and CDR2 is YFSETQ. CDR3 residues: CASSPGEDYSPLHF. In DNA form, the CDR3 reads TGCGCCAGCAGCCCGGGAGAGGACTATTCACCCCTCCACTTT.

This clone has just a few counts. The V call is TRBV7-8, the J call TRBJ1-5; no firm D call. The CDR3 loop spans 14 amino acids. Germline V CDR1 and CDR2: SGHVS, FQNEAQ. V dropped 4 bases and J dropped 0 bases, with 7 bases sitting between them. Here the CDR3 reads CASSSYYSNQPQHF. The CDR3 DNA is TGTGCCAGCAGCTCGTATTATAGCAATCAGCCCCAGCATTTT.

This chain joins TRBV30 and TRBJ2-2; D possibly corresponds to TRBD2 (6 bases). Germline V gene sequence: CDR1 GTSNPN, CDR2 SVGIG (reference sequence). The CDR3 extends over 16 amino acids. V was shortened by 0 bases and J by 2 bases, with 13 bases between the two germline ends. The CDR3 spells CAWSVDSGINTGELFF. The CDR3 DNA is TGTGCCTGGAGTGTAGATAGCGGAATTAACACCGGGGAGCTGTTTTTT.

This clone was recorded a few times. The chain employs TRBV6-1 and TRBJ2-1; 10 positions match TRBD2. CDR1 and CDR2 (germline): MNHNS, SASEGT. The CDR3 contains 14 residues. The V and J ends lost 10 bases and 7 bases, in that order; junction bases with no gene match: 10. The CDR3 region has the DNA TGTGCCACCCTATTGGTAGCGGGAGGTAATGAGCAGTTCTTC. Encoded protein: CATLLVAGGNEQFF.

The gene calls are TRBV19 and TRBJ2-1; 9 nucleotides match TRBD2. CDR1 is LNHDA, CDR2 SQIVND, per germline (reference sequence). V shed 3 bases, J shed 9 bases, and the junction held 9 bases outside the gene matches. This CDR3 is 15 amino acids long. Written as DNA, the CDR3 is TGTGCCAGTAGTATTGGGCTAGCGGGGTTTATTGAGCAGTTCTTC. It translates to CASSIGLAGFIEQFF.

The DNA of the CDR3 is TGTGCCAGCACCTATGGCGGGCGGGCTACAGATACGCAGTATTTT. It codes for CASTYGGRATDTQYF. The chain recombines TRBV6-5 with TRBJ2-3; TRBD2 might be the D (5 bases). There are 15 residues in the CDR3. Trimming pared 7 bases from V and 3 bases from J, leaving 17 bases between. Germline lookup yields CDR1 MNHEY and CDR2 SVGAGI.

The chain is built from TRBV19 and TRBJ1-4; tentative D call: TRBD1 (6 bases). With 0 bases removed from V and 5 bases from J, the gap between germline ends came to 10 bases. The CDR3 spans 15 residues. Germline CDR1 LNHDA, CDR2 SQIVND (reference sequence). CDR3 bases: TGTGCCAGTAGTATAGACGGACAGACGAATGAAAAACTGTTTTTT. Translated, it gives CASSIDGQTNEKLFF.

The chain links TRBV5-4 to TRBJ2-2; perhaps TRBD2 as D (6 bases). V lost 4 bases, J lost 6 bases, and 10 bases lay in between. This CDR3 comprises 13 residues. The germline V gene encodes CDR1 SGHNT and CDR2 YYREEE (reference sequence). The DNA for the CDR3 is TGTGCCAGCAGCCTCGGGACTTCCGGGGAGCTGTTTTTT. This codes for CASSLGTSGELFF.

The chain joins TRBV19 to TRBJ2-7; 7 nucleotides match TRBD2. V trimming: 5 bases; J trimming: 0 bases; junction bases outside the gene matches: 7. The CDR3 length is 15 residues. Germline CDR1 LNHDA, CDR2 SQIVND (reference sequence). CDR3 residues: CASSHEGGLSYEQYF. In nucleotides, the CDR3 is TGTGCCAGTAGTCATGAGGGAGGGCTCTCCTACGAGCAGTACTTC.

This sequence joins TRBV15 and TRBJ1-5; TRBD1 aligns across 9 bases. The J segment lost 4 bases and the V segment lost 2 bases, leaving 9 bases of the junction unmatched. The CDR3 has 17 residues. Germline-derived CDR1 and CDR2 are LNHNV and YYDKDF (reference sequence). The CDR3 sequence is CATSRSPGQGKNQPQHF. The CDR3 region has the DNA TGTGCCACCAGCAGATCCCCGGGACAGGGTAAAAATCAGCCCCAGCATTTT. The whole variable domain, filled in from reference TRBV15 and TRBJ1-5, reads DAMVIQNPRYQVTQFGKPVTLSCSQTLNHNVMYWYQQKSSQAPKLLFHYYDKDFNNEADTPDNFQSRRPNTSFCFLDIRSPGLGDTAMYLCATSRSPGQGKNQPQHFGDGTRLSIL.

The J gene is TRBJ2-1, the V gene TRBV30, with a possible D match to TRBD2 (6 bases). CDR3 length equals 16 residues. Germline V gene sequence: CDR1 GTSNPN, CDR2 SVGIG (reference sequence). Trimming stripped 0 bases from V and 2 bases from J, with 14 bases between. The CDR3 DNA is TGTGCCTGGAGTGTTGAACTAGCTTACCCCTACAATGAGCAGTTCTTC. Translating it yields CAWSVELAYPYNEQFF.

In its sample, this clone was seen once. The chain joins TRBV30 to TRBJ2-7, with D perhaps TRBD2 (5 bases). Trimming shortened V by 2 bases and J by 5 bases, and 16 bases separated the two germline ends. This CDR3 contains 14 residues. CDR1 is GTSNPN and CDR2 is SVGIG in the germline V gene (reference sequence). CDR3 sequence (DNA): TGTGCCTGGAGTACCTCTAGCACCTTACACGAGCAGTACTTC. This sequence encodes CAWSTSSTLHEQYF.

The count of this clone is one. This CDR3 is also generated by other DNA sequences in the sample. This chain connects TRBV5-1 to TRBJ2-7; D unclear. Per germline, CDR1 SGHRS and CDR2 YFSETQ. This CDR3 has 13 residues. The V and J ends lost 0 bases and 0 bases respectively, with 4 bases between them. The CDR3 reads CASSLASSYEQYF. The CDR3 DNA is TGCGCCAGCAGCTTGGCCTCCTCCTACGAGCAGTACTTC. Together with reference TRBV5-1 and TRBJ2-7, the CDR3 gives the full variable domain: KAGVTQTPRYLIKTRGQQVTLSCSPISGHRSVSWYQQTPGQGLQFLFEYFSETQRNKGNFPGRFSGRQFSNSRSEMNVSTLELGDSALYLCASSLASSYEQYFGPGTRLTVT.

In this sample, this clone turned up a few times. This chain uses TRBV7-2 with TRBJ2-3; 7 nucleotides line up with TRBD2. CDR1 and CDR2 (germline): SGHTA, FQGNSA. With 5 bases clipped from V and 2 bases from J, the junction kept 10 bases outside the gene matches. This CDR3 has 16 amino acids. Here the CDR3 DNA reads TGTGCCAGCAGCACAACGGGACTACGCCACACAGATACGCAGTATTTT. Protein: CASSTTGLRHTDTQYF.

The V gene is TRBV5-6, the J gene TRBJ2-5; weak D call: TRBD1 (5 bases). The J call is doubtful: the DNA matches TRBJ2-7 better. CDR1 SGHDT and CDR2 YYEEEE come from the germline V gene. There are 17 residues in the CDR3. CDR3 DNA: TGTGCCAGCAGCTTGATTCACAGGATGGGTCCTGCCTCCGAGCAGTACTTC. Translated: CASSLIHRMGPASEQYF.

The chain carries TRBV6-6 and TRBJ2-7; 7 bases map to TRBD1. V was pared by 6 bases and J by 0 bases, with 8 bases of the junction left unmatched. CDR1 is MNHNY and CDR2 is SVGAGI in the germline V gene (reference sequence). The CDR3 spans 15 residues. CDR3 nucleotides: TGTGCCAGCAGATCCGGGACAGAGAGCTCCTACGAGCAGTACTTC. It codes for CASRSGTESSYEQYF.